The clone carrying this T cell receptor (beta chain) has a count of ten or more. Its target is unknown. At one end, the junction sequence differs from germline, possibly due to a read error. The sample comes from a study of T cell repertoires in cytomegalovirus infection. Points from the study as a whole: Frequencies of public TCR beta families were cumulated, and this identified carriers of CMV plus the relevant HLA.

Using its own MiXCR run on the reads, TCRdb lists one record per CDR3 protein. The sample contains about 52,000 distinct CDR3 sequences, around a fifth of which appear only once. Per germline, CDR1 SGHTA and CDR2 FQGNSA. The CDR3 length is 15 residues. The clonotype comes from a human donor in good health (CMV status not recorded). Some clones in this sample may be carry-over from other donors' samples. J is TRBJ1-1 and V is TRBV7-2; tentatively, D is TRBD1 (6 bases). Sequencing used CD8+ T cells from cultured PBMCs, obtained from culture after CMV antigen stimulation. CDR3 nucleotide sequence: TGTGCCAGCAACTTACTGGACAGTATGAACACTGAAGCTTTCTTT. Its translation is CASNLLDSMNTEAFF.